A single T cell receptor (beta chain) is shown here with its context. This clonotype came up many times. The specificity of this receptor is unknown. Base qualities are not recorded, but no much larger clone differs from it by a single base. The record originates from a study of T cell repertoires in cytomegalovirus infection (dated by TCRdb to the late 2010s). Looking at the study overall: Because public TCR beta signatures pointed to carriage of CMV infection together with the matching HLA type, the HLA type of each donor mattered for the analysis.

Results the study describes overall, beyond this receptor: The ex vivo response was dominated by HLA-C-restricted CMV-specific TCR beta clonotypes, which also provided the single most frequent clonotype in two of eight donors. In both this cohort and an independent cohort of 352 donors, the cumulative frequency of public TCR beta family members distinguished carriers of CMV infection plus the relevant HLA type.

CDR1 and CDR2 (SNHLY, FYNNEI) derive from the germline V gene. For this chain, trimming is 6 bases at the V end and 1 base at the J end, and the number of junction bases without a gene match is 3. The CDR3 measures 14 amino acids from cysteine to phenylalanine. The retained sequence is limited to the CDR3, 42 bases, with the frame set at the first base. Sequencing relied on an Illumina HiSeq 1500. TCRdb passed the public sequencing reads through fastp at Q25 and MiXCR, retaining productive beta sequences. Each CDR3 protein appears once, grouped with its most common genes and DNA. The sample table lists 480,000 or so distinct CDR3 sequences, 11% of them with a count of one. Roughly 10% of the sample lies in the top ten.

This chain is built from TRBV2 and TRBJ1-5; the central 7 bases match TRBD1. The receptor's source is a human donor in good health (CMV status not recorded). Some clones in this sample may be carry-over from other donors' samples. The sequenced material came from PBMCs. Here the CDR3 is given as CASRGQLSNQPQHF. The nucleotide sequence is given as TGTGCCAGCAGGGGACAGCTAAGCAATCAGCCCCAGCATTTT.